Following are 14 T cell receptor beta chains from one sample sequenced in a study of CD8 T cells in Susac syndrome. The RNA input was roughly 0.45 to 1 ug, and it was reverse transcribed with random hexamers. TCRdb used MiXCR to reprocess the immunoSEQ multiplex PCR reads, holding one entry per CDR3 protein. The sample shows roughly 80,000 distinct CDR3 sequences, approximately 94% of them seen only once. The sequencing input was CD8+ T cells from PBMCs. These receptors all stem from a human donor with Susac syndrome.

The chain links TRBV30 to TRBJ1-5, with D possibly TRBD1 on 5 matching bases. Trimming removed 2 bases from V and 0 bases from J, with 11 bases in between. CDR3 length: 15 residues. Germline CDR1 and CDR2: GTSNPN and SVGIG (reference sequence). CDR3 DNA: TGTGCCTGGAGTCGAGGGGTGGATAGCAATCAGCCCCAGCATTTT. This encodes CAWSRGVDSNQPQHF.

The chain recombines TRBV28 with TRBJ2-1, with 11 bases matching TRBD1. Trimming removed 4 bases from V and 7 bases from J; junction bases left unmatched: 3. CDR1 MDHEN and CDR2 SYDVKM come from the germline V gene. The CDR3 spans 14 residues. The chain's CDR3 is CASSSGTGGNEQFF. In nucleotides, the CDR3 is TGTGCCAGCAGTTCAGGGACAGGGGGGAATGAGCAGTTCTTC.

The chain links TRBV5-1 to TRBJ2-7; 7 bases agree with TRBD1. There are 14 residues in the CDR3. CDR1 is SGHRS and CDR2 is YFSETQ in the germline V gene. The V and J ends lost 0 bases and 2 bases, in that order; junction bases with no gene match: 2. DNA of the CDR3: TGCGCCAGCAGCTTGGAAGGGGGCACCTACGAGCAGTACTTC. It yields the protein CASSLEGGTYEQYF.

The CDR3 spells CASSGRGYTF. CDR3 sequence (DNA): TGTGCCAGCAGTGGACGGGGCTACACCTTC. The genes are TRBV2 and TRBJ1-2; D not certain. CDR1 is SNHLY and CDR2 is FYNNEI in the germline V gene. The CDR3 spans 10 residues. Trimming took 4 bases from V and 8 from J, leaving 5 bases between them.

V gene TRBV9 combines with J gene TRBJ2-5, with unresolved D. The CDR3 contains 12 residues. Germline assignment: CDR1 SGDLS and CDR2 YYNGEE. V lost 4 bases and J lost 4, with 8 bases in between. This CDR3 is CASSSPTETQYF. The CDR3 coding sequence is TGTGCCAGCAGCTCCCCGACAGAGACCCAGTACTTC.

For the CDR3, the DNA is TGTGCCTGGAGAGGGGGTAATACGCAGTATTTT. It translates to CAWRGGNTQYF. V and J are TRBV30 and TRBJ2-3; TRBD1 might be the D (6 bases). This CDR3 spans 11 amino acids. Germline loops: CDR1 GTSNPN, CDR2 SVGIG (reference sequence). V was trimmed by 3 bases and J by 7 bases, leaving 8 bases between them.

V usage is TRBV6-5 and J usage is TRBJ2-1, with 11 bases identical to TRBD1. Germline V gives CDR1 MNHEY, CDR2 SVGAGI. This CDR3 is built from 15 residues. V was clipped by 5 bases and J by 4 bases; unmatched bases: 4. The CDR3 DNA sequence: TGTGCCAGCAGTCCCGGGACAGGGGGATACAATGAGCAGTTCTTC. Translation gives CASSPGTGGYNEQFF.

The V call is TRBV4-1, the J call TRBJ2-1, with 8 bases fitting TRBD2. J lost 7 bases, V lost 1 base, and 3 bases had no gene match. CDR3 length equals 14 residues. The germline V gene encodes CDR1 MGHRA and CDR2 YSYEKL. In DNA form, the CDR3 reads TGCGCCAGCAGCCAAGCGGGGGGGCTGAATGAGCAGTTCTTC. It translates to CASSQAGGLNEQFF.

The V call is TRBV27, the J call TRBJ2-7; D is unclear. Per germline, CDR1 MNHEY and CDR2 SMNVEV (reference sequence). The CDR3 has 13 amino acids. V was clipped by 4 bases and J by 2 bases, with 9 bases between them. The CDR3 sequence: CASSSDEAYEQYF. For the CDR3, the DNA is TGTGCCAGCAGTTCGGACGAGGCCTACGAGCAGTACTTC.

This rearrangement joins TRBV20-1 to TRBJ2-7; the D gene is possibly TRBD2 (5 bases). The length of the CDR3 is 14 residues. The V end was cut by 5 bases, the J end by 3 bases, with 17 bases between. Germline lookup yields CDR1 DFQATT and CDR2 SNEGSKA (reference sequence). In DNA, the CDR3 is TGCAGTGCTCGCAGCCGGACGGGGATCTACGAGCAGTACTTC. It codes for CSARSRTGIYEQYF.

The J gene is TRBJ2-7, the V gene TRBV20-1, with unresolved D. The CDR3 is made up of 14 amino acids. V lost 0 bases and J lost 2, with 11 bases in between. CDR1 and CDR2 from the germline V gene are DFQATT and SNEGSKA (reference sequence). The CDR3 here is CSARDRAVTYEQYF. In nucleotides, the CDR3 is TGCAGTGCTAGAGATCGTGCGGTTACCTACGAGCAGTACTTC.

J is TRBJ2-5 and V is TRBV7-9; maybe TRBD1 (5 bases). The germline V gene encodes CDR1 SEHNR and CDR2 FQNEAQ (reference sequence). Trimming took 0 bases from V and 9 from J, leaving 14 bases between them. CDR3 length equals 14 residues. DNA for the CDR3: TGTGCCAGCAGCTTAGCGTCGCCCATAGGGGCCCAGTACTTC. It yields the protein CASSLASPIGAQYF.

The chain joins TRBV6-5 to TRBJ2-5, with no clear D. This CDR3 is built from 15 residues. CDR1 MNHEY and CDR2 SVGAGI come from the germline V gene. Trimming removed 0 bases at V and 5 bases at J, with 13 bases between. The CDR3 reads CASSYSFLGSETQYF. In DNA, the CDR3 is TGTGCCAGCAGTTACTCGTTTCTAGGGTCGGAGACCCAGTACTTC.

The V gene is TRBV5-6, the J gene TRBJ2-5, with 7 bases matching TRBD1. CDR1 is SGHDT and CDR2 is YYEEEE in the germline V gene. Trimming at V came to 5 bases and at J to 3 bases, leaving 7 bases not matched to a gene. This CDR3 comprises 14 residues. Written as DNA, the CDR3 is TGTGCCAGCAGTTTCATAACAGGGGAAGAGACCCAGTACTTC. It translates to CASSFITGEETQYF.